The present TCR beta chain was sequenced within a study of control samples from healthy donors and cancer patients. This table comes from immunoSEQ multiplex PCR, and its TCRdb copy is limited to in-frame clones, with some not included. Seen here are about 77,000 clones, around 92% observed once, and the top ten hold more than 5%. Between the trimmed V and J ends, which lost 8 bases and 4 bases, there was a span of 17 bases. The CDR3 loop spans 13 amino acids. The germline V gene encodes CDR1 GTSNPN and CDR2 SVGIG (reference sequence). The material sequenced was blood. This chain joins TRBV30 and TRBJ1-1; D gene unclear. This TCR came from an older woman in good health. CDR3 protein: CARGIGGGTEAFF. The CDR3 DNA reads TGTGCCCGCGGTATCGGAGGAGGCACTGAAGCTTTCTTT.